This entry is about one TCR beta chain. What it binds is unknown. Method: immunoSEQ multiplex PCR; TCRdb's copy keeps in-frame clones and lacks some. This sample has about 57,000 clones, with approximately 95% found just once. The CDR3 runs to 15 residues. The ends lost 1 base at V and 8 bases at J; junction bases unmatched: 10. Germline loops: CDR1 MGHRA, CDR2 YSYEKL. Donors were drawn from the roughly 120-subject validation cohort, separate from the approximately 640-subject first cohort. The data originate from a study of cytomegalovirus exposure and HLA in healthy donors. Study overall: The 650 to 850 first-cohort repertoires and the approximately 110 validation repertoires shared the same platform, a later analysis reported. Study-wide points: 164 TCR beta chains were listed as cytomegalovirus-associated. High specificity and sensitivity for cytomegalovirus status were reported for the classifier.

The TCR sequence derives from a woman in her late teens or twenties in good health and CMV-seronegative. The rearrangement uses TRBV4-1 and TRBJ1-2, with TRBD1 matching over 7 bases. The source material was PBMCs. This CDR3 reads CASSQVQGPTLGYTF. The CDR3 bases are TGCGCCAGCAGCCAAGTACAGGGGCCCACCCTGGGCTACACCTTC.